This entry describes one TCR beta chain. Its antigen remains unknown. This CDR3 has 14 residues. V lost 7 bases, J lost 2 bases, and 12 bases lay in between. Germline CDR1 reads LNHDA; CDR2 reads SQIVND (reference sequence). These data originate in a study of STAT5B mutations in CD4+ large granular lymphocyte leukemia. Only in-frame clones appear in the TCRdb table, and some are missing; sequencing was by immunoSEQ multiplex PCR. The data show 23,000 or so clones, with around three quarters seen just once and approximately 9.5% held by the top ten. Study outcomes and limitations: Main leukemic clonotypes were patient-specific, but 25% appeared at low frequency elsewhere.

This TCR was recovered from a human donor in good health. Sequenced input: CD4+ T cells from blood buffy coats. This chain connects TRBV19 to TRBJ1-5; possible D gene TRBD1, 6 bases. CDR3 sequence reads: CASKAGVGNQPQHF. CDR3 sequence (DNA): TGTGCCAGTAAGGCAGGGGTTGGCAATCAGCCCCAGCATTTT.